A selection of T cell receptor beta chains follows, all from one sample in a study of blood T cell repertoires in COVID-19. Sequencing used immunoSEQ multiplex PCR; TCRdb keeps in-frame clones, though not all of them. The sample includes tens of thousands of clones, 85% of them seen just once. Sequencing was carried out using peripheral blood. Receptor source: a man between 45 and 60 years old with acute or convalescent COVID-19. The CDR3 runs from the conserved cysteine through the conserved F or W. The D gene is left open where the match is weak. Clone size is shown for a subset of rows, as once, few, many or a class of expanded clone.

v_call: TRBV5-5; j_call: TRBJ1-2; clone_size: few; d_call: -; cdr3_aa: CASSLFFTANYGYTF; cdr3_nt: TGTGCCAGCAGCTTGTTCTTTACAGCTAACTATGGCTACACCTTC
v_call: TRBV28; j_call: TRBJ1-5; clone_size: -; d_call: -; cdr3_aa: CASSSGLQPQHF; cdr3_nt: TGTGCCAGCAGTTCAGGTCTTCAGCCCCAGCATTTT
v_call: TRBV6-5; j_call: TRBJ2-3; clone_size: once; d_call: -; cdr3_aa: CASTPRGPDTQYF; cdr3_nt: TGTGCCAGCACTCCCCGGGGTCCGGATACGCAGTATTTT
v_call: TRBV7-2; j_call: TRBJ2-5; clone_size: -; d_call: -; cdr3_aa: CASSLLGVEETQYF; cdr3_nt: TGTGCCAGCAGCTTATTAGGGGTGGAAGAGACCCAGTACTTC
v_call: TRBV9; j_call: TRBJ2-1; clone_size: -; d_call: -; cdr3_aa: CASSVGVALEQFF; cdr3_nt: TGTGCCAGCAGCGTAGGGGTAGCGCTTGAGCAGTTCTTC
v_call: TRBV19; j_call: TRBJ2-7; clone_size: few; d_call: -; cdr3_aa: CASSNQGEPYEQYF; cdr3_nt: TGTGCCAGTAGTAACCAGGGTGAGCCCTACGAGCAGTACTTC
v_call: TRBV5-1; j_call: TRBJ2-7; clone_size: -; d_call: TRBD1; cdr3_aa: CASSLAPGQGYEQYF; cdr3_nt: TGCGCCAGCAGCTTGGCACCGGGACAGGGGTACGAGCAGTACTTC
v_call: TRBV2; j_call: TRBJ1-1; clone_size: few; d_call: -; cdr3_aa: CASGVGADEAFF; cdr3_nt: TGTGCCAGCGGGGTGGGGGCGGATGAAGCTTTCTTT
v_call: TRBV6-6; j_call: TRBJ2-2; clone_size: -; d_call: -; cdr3_aa: CASSYDPGGTGELFF; cdr3_nt: TGTGCCAGCAGTTACGATCCAGGTGGGACCGGGGAGCTGTTTTTT
v_call: TRBV4-3; j_call: TRBJ2-7; clone_size: -; d_call: -; cdr3_aa: CASSQDLAGGNYEQYF; cdr3_nt: TGCGCCAGCAGCCAAGATCTGGCAGGGGGGAACTACGAGCAGTACTTC
v_call: TRBV6-2/TRBV6-3; j_call: TRBJ2-3; clone_size: -; d_call: -; cdr3_aa: CASSRGLHTDTQYF; cdr3_nt: TGTGCCAGCAGCCGGGGACTTCACACAGATACGCAGTATTTT
v_call: TRBV30; j_call: TRBJ1-5; clone_size: few; d_call: TRBD1; cdr3_aa: CAWSGGGLSQPQHF; cdr3_nt: TGTGCCTGGAGCGGAGGGGGCCTTAGTCAGCCCCAGCATTTT
v_call: TRBV30; j_call: TRBJ2-1; clone_size: -; d_call: TRBD2; cdr3_aa: CAWSPFGTSGGPFYNEQFF; cdr3_nt: TGTGCCTGGAGCCCCTTCGGGACTAGCGGGGGGCCTTTCTACAATGAGCAGTTCTTC
v_call: TRBV4-3; j_call: TRBJ1-4; clone_size: -; d_call: -; cdr3_aa: CASSQDWAGFEKLFF; cdr3_nt: TGCGCCAGCAGCCAAGATTGGGCGGGGTTTGAAAAACTGTTTTTT
v_call: TRBV21-1; j_call: TRBJ1-4; clone_size: -; d_call: -; cdr3_aa: CASSKEGVQGRFF; cdr3_nt: TGTGCCAGCAGCAAAGAGGGGGTGCAGGGTCGGTTTTTT
v_call: TRBV28; j_call: TRBJ2-5; clone_size: -; d_call: -; cdr3_aa: CASSFAEGETQYF; cdr3_nt: TGTGCCAGCAGTTTCGCCGAGGGAGAGACCCAGTACTTC
v_call: TRBV7-8; j_call: TRBJ1-1; clone_size: -; d_call: -; cdr3_aa: CASSPNNIEAFF; cdr3_nt: TGTGCCAGCAGCCCCAACAACATTGAAGCTTTCTTT
v_call: TRBV14; j_call: TRBJ2-1; clone_size: -; d_call: TRBD2; cdr3_aa: CASRAVGSGTYNEQFF; cdr3_nt: TGTGCCAGCCGGGCCGTTGGTAGCGGGACCTACAATGAGCAGTTCTTC
v_call: TRBV28; j_call: TRBJ2-5; clone_size: -; d_call: TRBD2; cdr3_aa: CASSLTSGRFGPQETQYF; cdr3_nt: TGTGCCAGCAGTTTAACTAGCGGGAGATTTGGCCCACAAGAGACCCAGTACTTC
v_call: TRBV11-2; j_call: TRBJ1-1; clone_size: -; d_call: -; cdr3_aa: CASSLESAEAFF; cdr3_nt: TGTGCCAGCAGCTTAGAGAGCGCTGAAGCTTTCTTT
v_call: TRBV6-1; j_call: TRBJ1-2; clone_size: -; d_call: -; cdr3_aa: CASSEAGITVYGYTF; cdr3_nt: TGTGCCAGCAGTGAAGCGGGCATAACGGTCTATGGCTACACCTTC
v_call: TRBV28; j_call: TRBJ2-7; clone_size: -; d_call: -; cdr3_aa: CASSLGGAGHEQYF; cdr3_nt: TGTGCCAGCAGTTTGGGGGGGGCAGGGCACGAGCAGTACTTC
v_call: TRBV29-1; j_call: TRBJ1-1; clone_size: -; d_call: TRBD1; cdr3_aa: CSAKRGQGTFDTEAFF; cdr3_nt: TGCAGCGCAAAAAGGGGACAGGGTACATTCGACACTGAAGCTTTCTTT
v_call: TRBV27; j_call: TRBJ1-2; clone_size: -; d_call: TRBD1; cdr3_aa: CASRHTGTAYGYTF; cdr3_nt: TGTGCCAGCAGACATACCGGGACAGCCTATGGCTACACCTTC
v_call: TRBV7-2; j_call: TRBJ2-2; clone_size: -; d_call: TRBD2; cdr3_aa: CASSRQYSLPHSGAGELFF; cdr3_nt: TGTGCCAGCAGCCGTCAGTACTCCCTCCCCCATAGCGGGGCGGGGGAGCTGTTTTTT
v_call: TRBV5-6; j_call: TRBJ2-3; clone_size: -; d_call: TRBD2; cdr3_aa: CASSWDYLATDTQYF; cdr3_nt: TGTGCCAGCAGCTGGGACTACCTAGCAACAGATACGCAGTATTTT
v_call: TRBV3-1/TRBV3-2; j_call: TRBJ2-1; clone_size: -; d_call: TRBD2; cdr3_aa: CASSPGVLAGAGEQFF; cdr3_nt: TGTGCCAGCAGCCCGGGGGTCCTAGCGGGAGCGGGTGAGCAGTTCTTC
v_call: TRBV5-1; j_call: TRBJ1-2; clone_size: -; d_call: -; cdr3_aa: CASSLNREEGYTF; cdr3_nt: TGCGCCAGCAGCTTAAACAGGGAAGAGGGCTACACCTTC
v_call: TRBV7-2; j_call: TRBJ2-6; clone_size: -; d_call: TRBD1; cdr3_aa: CASSLTGQVFVSGANVLTF; cdr3_nt: TGTGCCAGCAGCCTAACGGGACAGGTTTTCGTCTCTGGGGCCAACGTCCTGACTTTC